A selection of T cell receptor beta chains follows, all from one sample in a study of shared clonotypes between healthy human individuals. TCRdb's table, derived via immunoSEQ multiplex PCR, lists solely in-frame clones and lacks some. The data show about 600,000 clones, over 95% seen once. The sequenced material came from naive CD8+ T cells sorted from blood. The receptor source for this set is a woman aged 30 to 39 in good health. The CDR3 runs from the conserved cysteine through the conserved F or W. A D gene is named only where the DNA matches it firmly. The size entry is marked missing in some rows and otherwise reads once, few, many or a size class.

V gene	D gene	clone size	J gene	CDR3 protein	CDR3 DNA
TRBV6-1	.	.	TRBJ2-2	CASSEETGITGELFF	TGTGCCAGCAGTGAAGAGACAGGTATAACCGGGGAGCTGTTTTTT
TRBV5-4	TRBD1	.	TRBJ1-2	CASSSGTAIYGYTF	TGTGCCAGCAGCTCCGGGACAGCGATCTATGGCTACACCTTC
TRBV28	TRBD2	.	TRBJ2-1	CASSSTGYGKLAGAYNEQFF	TGTGCCAGCAGTTCTACAGGGTATGGGAAACTAGCGGGAGCCTACAATGAGCAGTTCTTC
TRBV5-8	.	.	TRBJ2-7	CASSSPGALWEQYF	TGTGCCAGCAGCTCCCCGGGGGCCCTTTGGGAGCAGTACTTC
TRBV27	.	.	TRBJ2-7	CASGPGSSYEQYF	TGTGCCAGCGGCCCGGGGAGCTCCTACGAGCAGTACTTC
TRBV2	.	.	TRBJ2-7	CASRDEVYEQYF	TGTGCCAGTAGAGATGAAGTGTACGAGCAGTACTTC
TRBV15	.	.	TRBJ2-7	CATSDFGRLGAYEQYF	TGTGCCACCAGCGACTTTGGACGTTTAGGTGCCTACGAGCAGTACTTC
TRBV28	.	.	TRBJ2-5	CASSFGRFQETQYF	TGTGCCAGCAGTTTCGGTCGGTTCCAAGAGACCCAGTACTTC
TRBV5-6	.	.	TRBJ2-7	CASSGDRESRSGAQDEQYF	TGTGCCAGCAGCGGAGACAGGGAAAGTCGGAGCGGGGCTCAAGACGAGCAGTACTTC
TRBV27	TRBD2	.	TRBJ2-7	CASSLDPAGVHEQYF	TGTGCCAGCAGTTTAGATCCAGCGGGAGTGCACGAGCAGTACTTC
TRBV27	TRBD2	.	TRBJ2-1	CASSLILAGGPDEQFF	TGTGCCAGCTCTCTAATACTAGCGGGAGGGCCCGATGAGCAGTTCTTC
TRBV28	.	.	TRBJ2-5	CASSYPGKETQYF	TGTGCCAGCAGTTATCCGGGAAAAGAGACCCAGTACTTC
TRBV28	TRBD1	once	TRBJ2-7	CASSFPGQGHEQYF	TGTGCCAGCAGTTTCCCGGGACAGGGTCACGAGCAGTACTTC
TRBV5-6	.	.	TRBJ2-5	CASSGAVEVVETQYF	TGTGCCAGCAGCGGGGCCGTGGAGGTTGTAGAGACCCAGTACTTC
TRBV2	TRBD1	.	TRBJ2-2	CASKEQGAGELFF	TGTGCCAGCAAAGAACAGGGGGCCGGGGAGCTGTTTTTT
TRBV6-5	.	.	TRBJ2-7	CASSLTRAYEQYF	TGTGCCAGCAGTTTGACTAGAGCCTACGAGCAGTACTTC
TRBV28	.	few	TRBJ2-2	CASSLYTGELFF	TGTGCCAGCAGTTTATACACCGGGGAGCTGTTTTTT
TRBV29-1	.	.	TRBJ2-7	CSGQGSYEQYF	TGCAGCGGTCAGGGAAGCTACGAGCAGTACTTC
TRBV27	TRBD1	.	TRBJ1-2	CASSSGTGGINGYTF	TGTGCCAGCAGCTCGGGCACAGGGGGGATTAATGGCTACACCTTC
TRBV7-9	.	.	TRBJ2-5	CASSFGRPGETQYF	TGTGCCAGCAGCTTCGGGCGTCCGGGAGAGACCCAGTACTTC
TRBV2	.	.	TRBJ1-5	CASSQPRTSRRQPQHF	TGTGCCAGCAGTCAACCCCGGACCTCCCGAAGGCAGCCCCAGCATTTT
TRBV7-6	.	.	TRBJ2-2	CASSADTGELFF	TGTGCCAGCTCCGCGGACACCGGGGAGCTGTTTTTT
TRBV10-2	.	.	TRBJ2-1	CASSVRTVSSYNEQFF	TGCGCCAGCAGTGTTAGGACGGTAAGCTCCTACAATGAGCAGTTCTTC
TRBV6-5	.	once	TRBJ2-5	CASSYSGDQETQYF	TGTGCCAGCAGTTACTCGGGAGACCAAGAGACCCAGTACTTC
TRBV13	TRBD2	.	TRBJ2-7	CASSSFGTSGRNEQYF	TGTGCCAGCAGCTCCTTCGGGACTAGCGGGAGGAACGAGCAGTACTTC
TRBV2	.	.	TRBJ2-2	CASRGPNTGELFF	TGTGCCAGCAGAGGGCCGAACACCGGGGAGCTGTTTTTT
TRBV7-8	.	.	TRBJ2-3	CASSLEVWADLATDTQYF	TGTGCCAGCAGCTTAGAGGTTTGGGCGGACCTCGCCACAGATACGCAGTATTTT
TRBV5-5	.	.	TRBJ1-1	CASSLGENTEAFF	TGTGCCAGCAGCTTGGGAGAGAACACTGAAGCTTTCTTT
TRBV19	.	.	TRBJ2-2	CASTRGFNTGELFF	TGTGCCAGTACGAGGGGCTTTAACACCGGGGAGCTGTTTTTT
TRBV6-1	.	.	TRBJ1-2	CASSELGGGYYGYTF	TGTGCCAGCAGTGAATTGGGGGGAGGGTACTATGGCTACACCTTC
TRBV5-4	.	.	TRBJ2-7	CASSPGPLYSYEQYF	TGTGCCAGCAGCCCCGGGCCCTTATACTCCTACGAGCAGTACTTC
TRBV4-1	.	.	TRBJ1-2	CASSQGGAGYTF	TGCGCCAGCAGCCAAGGGGGGGCTGGCTACACCTTC
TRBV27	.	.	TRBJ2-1	CASSFITGNNEQFF	TGTGCCAGCAGTTTTATAACAGGCAACAATGAGCAGTTCTTC
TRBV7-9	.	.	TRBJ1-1	CASSLPGGFLAFF	TGTGCCAGCAGCCTACCTGGCGGGTTTTTGGCTTTCTTT
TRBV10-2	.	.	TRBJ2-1	CASSELQGPYNEQFF	TGCGCCAGCAGTGAGCTCCAGGGTCCCTACAATGAGCAGTTCTTC
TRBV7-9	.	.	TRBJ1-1	CASSAGPMENTEAFF	TGTGCCAGCAGCGCGGGACCGATGGAGAACACTGAAGCTTTCTTT
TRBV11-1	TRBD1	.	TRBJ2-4	CASRLWDRDAIQYF	TGTGCCAGCAGGCTCTGGGACAGGGACGCCATTCAGTACTTC
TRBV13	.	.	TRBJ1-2	CASRREVYGYTF	TGTGCCAGCAGGAGGGAGGTCTATGGCTACACCTTC
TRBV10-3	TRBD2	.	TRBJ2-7	CAISSSGRGYEQYF	TGTGCCATCAGTTCTAGCGGGAGGGGTTACGAGCAGTACTTC
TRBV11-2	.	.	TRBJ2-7	CASTEAPSGESYEQYF	TGTGCCAGCACCGAAGCCCCGTCTGGGGAGTCCTACGAGCAGTACTTC
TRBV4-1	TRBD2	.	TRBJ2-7	CASSQDPVTSGVSYEQYF	TGCGCCAGCAGCCAAGACCCCGTGACTAGCGGGGTTTCCTACGAGCAGTACTTC
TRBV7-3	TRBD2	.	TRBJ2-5	CASSQGGLDGETQYF	TGTGCCAGCAGCCAGGGAGGGCTCGACGGGGAGACCCAGTACTTC
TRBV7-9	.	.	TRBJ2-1	CASSGPYNEQFF	TGTGCCAGCTCTGGCCCCTACAATGAGCAGTTCTTC
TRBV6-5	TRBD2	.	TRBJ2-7	CASSYSSGRTYEQYF	TGTGCCAGCAGTTACTCAAGCGGGAGAACCTACGAGCAGTACTTC
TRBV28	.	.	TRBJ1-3	CASSLSTAGGNTIYF	TGTGCCAGCAGTTTAAGCACCGCGGGTGGAAACACCATATATTTT
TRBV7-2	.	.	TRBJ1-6	CASSFTSGFGSPLHF	TGTGCCAGCAGCTTTACCTCAGGGTTTGGTTCACCCCTCCACTTT
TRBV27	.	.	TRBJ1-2	CASSFLDSNYGYTF	TGTGCCAGCAGTTTCCTTGACAGTAACTATGGCTACACCTTC
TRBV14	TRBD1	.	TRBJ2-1	CASSPLRGQGKNEQFF	TGTGCCAGCAGCCCATTGCGGGGACAGGGTAAAAATGAGCAGTTCTTC
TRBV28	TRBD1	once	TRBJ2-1	CASRPHRGLVNEQFF	TGTGCCAGCCGACCCCACAGGGGGCTGGTCAATGAGCAGTTCTTC
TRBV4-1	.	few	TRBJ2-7	CASSQVVGLYEQYF	TGCGCCAGCAGCCAAGTTGTGGGGCTGTACGAGCAGTACTTC
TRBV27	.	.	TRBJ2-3	CASSLVGFTDTQYF	TGTGCCAGCAGTTTAGTCGGTTTCACAGATACGCAGTATTTT
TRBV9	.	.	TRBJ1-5	CASSVGGDSNQPQHF	TGTGCCAGCAGCGTAGGAGGGGATAGCAATCAGCCCCAGCATTTT
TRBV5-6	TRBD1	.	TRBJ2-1	CASSLGQGAYNEQFF	TGTGCCAGCAGCTTGGGACAGGGGGCCTACAATGAGCAGTTCTTC